These T cell receptor beta chains were read from a single sample in a study of blood T cell repertoires in COVID-19. Here immunoSEQ multiplex PCR was the method, and the copy in TCRdb shows in-frame clones only, minus some. The sample lists fewer than 350,000 clones; about 86% were seen once. Sequencing was done on a sample of PBMCs or T cells enriched from blood (not recorded which). Receptors were obtained from a woman aged 40 to 50 with acute COVID-19. CDR3s include the opening cysteine and the closing phenylalanine or tryptophan.

13 | TRBJ2-5 | TRBV28 | CASSRQTQETQYF
18 | TRBJ1-1 | TRBV4-3 | CASSYYRGRGPMNTEAFF
14 | TRBJ1-1 | TRBV7-3 | CASSPTGVNTEAFF
17 | TRBJ1-3 | TRBV27 | CASSSRQATLSGNTIYF
13 | TRBJ2-1 | TRBV28 | CASSFGERNEQFF
14 | TRBJ1-6 | TRBV18 | CASSGGFRNSPLHF
15 | TRBJ2-1 | TRBV9 | CASSVEGGPYNEQFF
15 | TRBJ2-2 | TRBV5-4 | CASSLGTALTGELFF
15 | TRBJ1-1 | TRBV5-4 | CASRPRDRSNTEAFF
12 | TRBJ2-7 | TRBV9 | CASSALQGEQYF
12 | TRBJ1-2 | TRBV14 | CASSQGQIGYTF
14 | TRBJ2-7 | TRBV28 | CASSPGTELYEQYF
19 | TRBJ2-7 | TRBV23-1 | CASSQSGNQGSTSSYEQYF
15 | TRBJ1-2 | TRBV9 | CASSATGTANYGYTF
16 | TRBJ1-1 | TRBV5-5 | CASSSSPGQMNTEAFF
16 | TRBJ1-6 | TRBV7-9 | CASSPDRPGSNSPLHF
14 | TRBJ2-4 | TRBV28 | CASRPQGEKNIQYF
16 | TRBJ1-1 | TRBV1 | CTSSQDSGGTNTEAFF
17 | TRBJ2-5 | TRBV4-3 | CASSQVLAGGTTGTQYF
13 | TRBJ2-5 | TRBV5-1 | CASSFEGVGTQYF
15 | TRBJ1-2 | TRBV2 | CASRDWTGGNYGYTF
17 | TRBJ1-2 | TRBV24-1 | CATSDWTGEVYAYGYTF
12 | TRBJ2-5 | TRBV9 | CASSGELQTQYF
17 | TRBJ2-7 | TRBV3-1/TRBV3-2 | CASSQKARGLAGYEQYF
16 | TRBJ2-2 | TRBV7-2 | CASSSTSGAQVRELFF
16 | TRBJ2-1 | TRBV6-2/TRBV6-3 | CASSYPGGVEHNEQFF
14 | TRBJ2-1 | TRBV7-9 | CASSLAGGRGEQFF
14 | TRBJ2-1 | TRBV7-9 | CASSLGGTADEQFF
14 | TRBJ1-1 | TRBV7-9 | CASSLGAGRPEAFF